A single sample is the source of the 29 T cell receptor beta chains below, sequenced in a study of blood T cell repertoires in COVID-19. Using immunoSEQ multiplex PCR, the repertoire was profiled, and TCRdb retains in-frame clones only, with some absent. The table records about 360,000 clones, approximately 77% of them present only once. Sample: peripheral blood. The receptors here all came from a human donor with acute or convalescent COVID-19. The donor label of this sample is uncertain.

This clone occurred a few times. CDR3 region: CATSATGTANYEQYF. DNA for the CDR3: TGTGCCACCAGCGCAACCGGGACAGCAAACTACGAGCAGTACTTC. The V and J genes are TRBV28 and TRBJ2-7; 7 nucleotides align to TRBD1. Germline CDR1 MDHEN, CDR2 SYDVKM. After removal of 10 bases from V and 3 bases from J, the junction contained 15 bases not matched to a gene. The CDR3 loop spans 15 amino acids.

CDR3 region: CASSLVAGTGGEQYF. The CDR3 nucleotides read TGTGCCAGCAGCTTAGTAGCCGGGACAGGGGGCGAGCAGTACTTC. The chain recombines TRBV11-2 with TRBJ2-7; 11 nucleotides line up with TRBD1. The trim removed 1 base at V and 6 bases at J, leaving 5 bases unmatched. The CDR3 runs 15 residues. Looked up from germline, CDR1 is SGHAT and CDR2 is FQNNGV.

The chain combines TRBV5-6 with TRBJ1-5, with D possibly TRBD1 on 5 matching bases. Per germline, CDR1 SGHDT and CDR2 YYEEEE. V was trimmed by 5 bases and J by 1 base, leaving 10 bases between them. This CDR3 region has 14 residues. The CDR3 DNA reads as TGTGCCAGCAGTAGGTGGGGCAGCAATCAGCCCCAGCATTTT. This gives the protein CASSRWGSNQPQHF.

This chain connects TRBV19 to TRBJ2-4; TRBD1 matches 10 bases. The CDR3 length is 16 residues. The germline V gene has CDR1 LNHDA and CDR2 SQIVND (reference sequence). V lost 6 bases to trimming and J lost 9 bases; unmatched junction nucleotides: 14. As DNA, the CDR3 is TGTGCCAGTAGGTCCCGGGACAGGGGATCGGTAAGCATTCAGTACTTC. Translated: CASRSRDRGSVSIQYF.

V usage is TRBV19 and J usage is TRBJ1-1, with D possibly being TRBD1 (5 bases). V dropped 5 bases and J dropped 6 bases, with 19 bases sitting between them. Germline loops: CDR1 LNHDA, CDR2 SQIVND (reference sequence). The CDR3 contains 15 residues. DNA for the CDR3: TGTGCCAGTAGTGCCCTCTCCCTCAGGGCGGCTGAAGCTTTCTTT. This codes for CASSALSLRAAEAFF.

This clone appeared a few times. The J gene is TRBJ2-2, the V gene TRBV5-1; possibly TRBD1 for D (6 bases). The CDR3 loop spans 16 amino acids. Trimming cost V 5 bases and J 1 base, with 15 bases left between them. Germline assignment: CDR1 SGHRS and CDR2 YFSETQ. The CDR3 sequence: CASSRRGSGNTGELFF. The CDR3 DNA reads TGCGCCAGCAGTCGAAGGGGGTCAGGGAACACCGGGGAGCTGTTTTTT.

This clone occurred once. CDR3 sequence: CASSPGQAAAQPQHF. In nucleotides, the CDR3 is TGTGCCAGCAGTCCCGGACAGGCTGCGGCTCAGCCCCAGCATTTT. The J gene is TRBJ1-5, the V gene TRBV28; TRBD1 agrees at 7 bases. The ends lost 5 bases at V and 6 bases at J; junction bases unmatched: 10. The CDR3 loop spans 15 amino acids. Per germline, CDR1 MDHEN and CDR2 SYDVKM.

CDR3 nucleotides: TGTGCCAGCAGTGAAGCGGGACTAGCGGGGGGTTCGCCCTACAATGAGCAGTTCTTC. Protein product: CASSEAGLAGGSPYNEQFF. The chain carries TRBV2 and TRBJ2-1, with 15 bases that match TRBD2. Germline V lookup: CDR1 SNHLY, CDR2 FYNNEI. The J segment lost 2 bases and the V segment lost 0 bases, leaving 5 bases of the junction unmatched. The length of the CDR3 is 19 residues.

The chain uses TRBV6-5 and TRBJ1-3; D ambiguous. Germline CDR1 is MNHEY and CDR2 is SVGAGI. The CDR3 is made up of 14 amino acids. The V end was cut by 7 bases, the J end by 0 bases, with 10 bases between. Here the CDR3 reads CASKPGNSGNTIYF. DNA for the CDR3: TGTGCCAGCAAGCCGGGGAACTCTGGAAACACCATATATTTT.

The V and J genes are TRBV19 and TRBJ1-3; D gene uncertain. V lost 8 bases, J lost 1 base, and 18 bases lay in between. From germline, CDR1 is LNHDA and CDR2 SQIVND (reference sequence). The CDR3 loop spans 16 amino acids. Here the CDR3 reads CASYGSTPQSGNTIYF. CDR3 DNA: TGTGCCAGTTACGGATCGACACCTCAATCTGGAAACACCATATATTTT.

The chain couples TRBV29-1 to TRBJ1-1; D unclear. Germline values: CDR1 SQVTM, CDR2 ANQGSEA. The ends were cut back, 7 bases at V and 2 bases at J, with 17 bases in the middle. The CDR3 spans 14 residues. CDR3 sequence (DNA): TGCAGCGGCGCTATCTTATATCCTAACACTGAAGCTTTCTTT. This sequence encodes CSGAILYPNTEAFF.

The rearrangement joins TRBV7-6 to TRBJ1-3, with 7 bases aligning to TRBD1. Trimming removed 5 bases from V and 0 bases from J; junction bases left unmatched: 4. The CDR3 has 15 residues. Germline V gives CDR1 SGHVS, CDR2 FNYEAQ. For the CDR3, the DNA is TGTGCCAGCAGCCCACAGGGGTACTCTGGAAACACCATATATTTT. Translation: CASSPQGYSGNTIYF.

The genes are TRBV7-9 and TRBJ2-7, with unresolved D. The germline gives CDR1 SEHNR, CDR2 FQNEAQ (reference sequence). The CDR3 runs to 15 residues. Deletions cut 2 bases from V and 5 bases from J, with 16 bases between. The CDR3 nucleotides are TGTGCCAGCAGCTTACATGCACGCTGGGCCGACGAGCAGTACTTC. Translated, it gives CASSLHARWADEQYF.

The chain combines TRBV20-1 with TRBJ1-2, with TRBD1 identical over 7 bases. In germline, CDR1 is DFQATT, CDR2 SNEGSKA (reference sequence). There are 12 residues in the CDR3. With 3 bases clipped from V and 8 bases from J, the junction kept 6 bases outside the gene matches. CDR3 residues: CSASSGGRGYTF. The CDR3 region has the DNA TGCAGTGCTAGTTCAGGGGGTCGAGGCTACACCTTC.

This chain uses TRBV6-5 with TRBJ1-1; 8 nucleotides align to TRBD1. The CDR3 has 14 amino acids. Germline values: CDR1 MNHEY, CDR2 SVGAGI. Trimming took 6 bases from V and 2 from J; bases not matched to a gene: 5. Written as DNA, the CDR3 is TGTGCCAGCAGCAGGACAGGGAGAAACACTGAAGCTTTCTTT. Protein sequence: CASSRTGRNTEAFF.

The chain is built from TRBV9 and TRBJ2-1, with no clear D. This CDR3 is 13 amino acids long. Trimming cost V 0 bases and J 6 bases, with 7 bases left between them. CDR1 is SGDLS and CDR2 is YYNGEE in the germline V gene. The CDR3 loop reads CASSVASRNEQFF. In nucleotides, the CDR3 is TGTGCCAGCAGCGTAGCTTCCCGCAATGAGCAGTTCTTC.

This clone came up a few times. This sequence joins TRBV19 and TRBJ1-5; D is unclear. CDR1 is LNHDA, CDR2 SQIVND, per germline (reference sequence). The CDR3 consists of 15 residues. V lost 1 base to trimming and J lost 2 bases, with 9 bases between them. The CDR3 loop is CASSIVWGGNQPQHF. As DNA, the CDR3 is TGTGCCAGTAGTATAGTGTGGGGAGGCAATCAGCCCCAGCATTTT.

V gene TRBV6-2 or TRBV6-3 combines with J gene TRBJ1-1; weak D call: TRBD1 (6 bases). Trimming left V 4 bases short and J 1 base short, with 13 bases between. This CDR3 contains 15 residues. Germline V gene data show CDR1 as MNHEY and CDR2 as SVGEGT. CDR3 sequence (DNA): TGTGCCAGCAGTTCCCAACAGGGTGCGAACACTGAAGCTTTCTTT. The encoded protein is CASSSQQGANTEAFF.

The gene calls are TRBV3-1 (or the pseudogene TRBV3-2) and TRBJ2-2, with 7 bases lining up with TRBD1. CDR3 length: 15 amino acids. Per the germline V gene, CDR1 is LGHDT and CDR2 is YNNKEL (reference sequence). V lost 4 bases and J lost 4; bases outside the gene matches: 6. The CDR3 DNA follows: TGTGCCAGCAGCCGCACAGGGGTGGGCACCGGGGAGCTGTTTTTT. Translation: CASSRTGVGTGELFF.

The chain couples TRBV7-9 to TRBJ1-5, with 7 bases aligning to TRBD1. The germline V gene has CDR1 SEHNR and CDR2 FQNEAQ (reference sequence). The CDR3 has 19 amino acids. With V trimmed by 1 base and J by 0 bases, 12 bases remained unmatched. The DNA of the CDR3 is TGTGCCAGCAGCTTAGGGGACTGGACAGGAGAATATAGCAATCAGCCCCAGCATTTT. It translates to CASSLGDWTGEYSNQPQHF.

This chain uses TRBV11-2 with TRBJ2-2; tentative D call: TRBD2 (5 bases). CDR3 length: 14 residues. The V and J ends lost 5 bases and 0 bases respectively, with 7 bases between them. Germline-derived CDR1 and CDR2 are SGHAT and FQNNGV. The CDR3 DNA reads TGTGCCAGCAGCCCCGGGACGAACACCGGGGAGCTGTTTTTT. Protein sequence: CASSPGTNTGELFF.

The chain uses TRBV6-6 and TRBJ1-2; TRBD1 aligns across 7 bases. V was clipped by 0 bases and J by 7 bases; unmatched bases: 8. There are 15 residues in the CDR3. CDR1 MNHNY and CDR2 SVGAGI come from the germline V gene (reference sequence). CDR3 region: CASSYSNLRGAGYTF. The CDR3 DNA follows: TGTGCCAGCAGTTACTCGAATCTCAGGGGGGCTGGCTACACCTTC.

This CDR3 reads CASSPMYQETQYF. CDR3 nucleotides: TGTGCCAGCAGTCCCATGTACCAAGAGACCCAGTACTTC. This chain joins TRBV27 and TRBJ2-5; D call uncertain. This CDR3 has 13 residues. CDR1 is MNHEY and CDR2 is SMNVEV in the germline V gene (reference sequence). The germline V and J ends were trimmed by 5 bases and 0 bases, with 7 bases remaining between them.

V and J are TRBV5-4 and TRBJ2-7; possibly TRBD2 for D (6 bases). This CDR3 has 14 residues. Between the trimmed V and J ends, which lost 4 bases and 3 bases, there was a span of 14 bases. Germline CDR1 SGHNT, CDR2 YYREEE (reference sequence). CDR3 DNA: TGTGCCAGCAGCGCGAGGCAGGGAGGCTACGAGCAGTACTTC. Amino acids: CASSARQGGYEQYF.

The chain uses TRBV6-6 and TRBJ1-1; 7 bases fit TRBD1. V lost 7 bases and J lost 5; bases outside the gene matches: 10. This CDR3 spans 14 amino acids. Germline CDR1 is MNHNY and CDR2 is SVGAGI (reference sequence). The CDR3 nucleotides read TGTGCCAGCACAGGACAGGAGTTGGTGACTGAAGCTTTCTTT. Translated, it gives CASTGQELVTEAFF.

V usage is TRBV30 and J usage is TRBJ1-3, with TRBD1 matching 8 bases. V shed 4 bases and J 0 bases; nucleotides not matched to a gene: 11. The CDR3 totals 17 residues. Germline CDR1 reads GTSNPN; CDR2 reads SVGIG (reference sequence). This CDR3 reads CAWNSGRGRLSGNTIYF. The CDR3 nucleotides are TGTGCCTGGAACTCTGGCAGGGGGCGACTCTCTGGAAACACCATATATTTT.

CDR3 DNA: TGTGCCAGCATCCCGTCCGGTAGGAGGAACTATGGCTACACCTTC. Its translation: CASIPSGRRNYGYTF. The chain uses TRBV6-2 or TRBV6-3 and TRBJ1-2; no reliable D call. CDR1 is MNHEY, CDR2 SVGEGT, per germline. This CDR3 is built from 15 residues. Deletions cut 7 bases from V and 2 bases from J, with 17 bases between.

The chain recombines TRBV18 with TRBJ1-1, with a tentative D call TRBD1 (5 bases). CDR1 and CDR2 (germline): KGHSH, LQKENI. V lost 4 bases and J 1 base, leaving 7 bases between the germline ends. The CDR3 contains 13 residues. CDR3 nucleotide sequence: TGTGCCAGCTCACGGACACGGAACACTGAAGCTTTCTTT. This sequence encodes CASSRTRNTEAFF.

V is TRBV28 and J is TRBJ2-4; 8 bases agree with TRBD1. V trimming: 4 bases; J trimming: 6 bases; junction bases outside the gene matches: 8. Germline assignment: CDR1 MDHEN and CDR2 SYDVKM. This CDR3 contains 15 residues. CDR3 bases: TGTGCCAGCAGTTCCATGCAGGGGGCGGGAAACATTCAGTACTTC. It specifies CASSSMQGAGNIQYF.